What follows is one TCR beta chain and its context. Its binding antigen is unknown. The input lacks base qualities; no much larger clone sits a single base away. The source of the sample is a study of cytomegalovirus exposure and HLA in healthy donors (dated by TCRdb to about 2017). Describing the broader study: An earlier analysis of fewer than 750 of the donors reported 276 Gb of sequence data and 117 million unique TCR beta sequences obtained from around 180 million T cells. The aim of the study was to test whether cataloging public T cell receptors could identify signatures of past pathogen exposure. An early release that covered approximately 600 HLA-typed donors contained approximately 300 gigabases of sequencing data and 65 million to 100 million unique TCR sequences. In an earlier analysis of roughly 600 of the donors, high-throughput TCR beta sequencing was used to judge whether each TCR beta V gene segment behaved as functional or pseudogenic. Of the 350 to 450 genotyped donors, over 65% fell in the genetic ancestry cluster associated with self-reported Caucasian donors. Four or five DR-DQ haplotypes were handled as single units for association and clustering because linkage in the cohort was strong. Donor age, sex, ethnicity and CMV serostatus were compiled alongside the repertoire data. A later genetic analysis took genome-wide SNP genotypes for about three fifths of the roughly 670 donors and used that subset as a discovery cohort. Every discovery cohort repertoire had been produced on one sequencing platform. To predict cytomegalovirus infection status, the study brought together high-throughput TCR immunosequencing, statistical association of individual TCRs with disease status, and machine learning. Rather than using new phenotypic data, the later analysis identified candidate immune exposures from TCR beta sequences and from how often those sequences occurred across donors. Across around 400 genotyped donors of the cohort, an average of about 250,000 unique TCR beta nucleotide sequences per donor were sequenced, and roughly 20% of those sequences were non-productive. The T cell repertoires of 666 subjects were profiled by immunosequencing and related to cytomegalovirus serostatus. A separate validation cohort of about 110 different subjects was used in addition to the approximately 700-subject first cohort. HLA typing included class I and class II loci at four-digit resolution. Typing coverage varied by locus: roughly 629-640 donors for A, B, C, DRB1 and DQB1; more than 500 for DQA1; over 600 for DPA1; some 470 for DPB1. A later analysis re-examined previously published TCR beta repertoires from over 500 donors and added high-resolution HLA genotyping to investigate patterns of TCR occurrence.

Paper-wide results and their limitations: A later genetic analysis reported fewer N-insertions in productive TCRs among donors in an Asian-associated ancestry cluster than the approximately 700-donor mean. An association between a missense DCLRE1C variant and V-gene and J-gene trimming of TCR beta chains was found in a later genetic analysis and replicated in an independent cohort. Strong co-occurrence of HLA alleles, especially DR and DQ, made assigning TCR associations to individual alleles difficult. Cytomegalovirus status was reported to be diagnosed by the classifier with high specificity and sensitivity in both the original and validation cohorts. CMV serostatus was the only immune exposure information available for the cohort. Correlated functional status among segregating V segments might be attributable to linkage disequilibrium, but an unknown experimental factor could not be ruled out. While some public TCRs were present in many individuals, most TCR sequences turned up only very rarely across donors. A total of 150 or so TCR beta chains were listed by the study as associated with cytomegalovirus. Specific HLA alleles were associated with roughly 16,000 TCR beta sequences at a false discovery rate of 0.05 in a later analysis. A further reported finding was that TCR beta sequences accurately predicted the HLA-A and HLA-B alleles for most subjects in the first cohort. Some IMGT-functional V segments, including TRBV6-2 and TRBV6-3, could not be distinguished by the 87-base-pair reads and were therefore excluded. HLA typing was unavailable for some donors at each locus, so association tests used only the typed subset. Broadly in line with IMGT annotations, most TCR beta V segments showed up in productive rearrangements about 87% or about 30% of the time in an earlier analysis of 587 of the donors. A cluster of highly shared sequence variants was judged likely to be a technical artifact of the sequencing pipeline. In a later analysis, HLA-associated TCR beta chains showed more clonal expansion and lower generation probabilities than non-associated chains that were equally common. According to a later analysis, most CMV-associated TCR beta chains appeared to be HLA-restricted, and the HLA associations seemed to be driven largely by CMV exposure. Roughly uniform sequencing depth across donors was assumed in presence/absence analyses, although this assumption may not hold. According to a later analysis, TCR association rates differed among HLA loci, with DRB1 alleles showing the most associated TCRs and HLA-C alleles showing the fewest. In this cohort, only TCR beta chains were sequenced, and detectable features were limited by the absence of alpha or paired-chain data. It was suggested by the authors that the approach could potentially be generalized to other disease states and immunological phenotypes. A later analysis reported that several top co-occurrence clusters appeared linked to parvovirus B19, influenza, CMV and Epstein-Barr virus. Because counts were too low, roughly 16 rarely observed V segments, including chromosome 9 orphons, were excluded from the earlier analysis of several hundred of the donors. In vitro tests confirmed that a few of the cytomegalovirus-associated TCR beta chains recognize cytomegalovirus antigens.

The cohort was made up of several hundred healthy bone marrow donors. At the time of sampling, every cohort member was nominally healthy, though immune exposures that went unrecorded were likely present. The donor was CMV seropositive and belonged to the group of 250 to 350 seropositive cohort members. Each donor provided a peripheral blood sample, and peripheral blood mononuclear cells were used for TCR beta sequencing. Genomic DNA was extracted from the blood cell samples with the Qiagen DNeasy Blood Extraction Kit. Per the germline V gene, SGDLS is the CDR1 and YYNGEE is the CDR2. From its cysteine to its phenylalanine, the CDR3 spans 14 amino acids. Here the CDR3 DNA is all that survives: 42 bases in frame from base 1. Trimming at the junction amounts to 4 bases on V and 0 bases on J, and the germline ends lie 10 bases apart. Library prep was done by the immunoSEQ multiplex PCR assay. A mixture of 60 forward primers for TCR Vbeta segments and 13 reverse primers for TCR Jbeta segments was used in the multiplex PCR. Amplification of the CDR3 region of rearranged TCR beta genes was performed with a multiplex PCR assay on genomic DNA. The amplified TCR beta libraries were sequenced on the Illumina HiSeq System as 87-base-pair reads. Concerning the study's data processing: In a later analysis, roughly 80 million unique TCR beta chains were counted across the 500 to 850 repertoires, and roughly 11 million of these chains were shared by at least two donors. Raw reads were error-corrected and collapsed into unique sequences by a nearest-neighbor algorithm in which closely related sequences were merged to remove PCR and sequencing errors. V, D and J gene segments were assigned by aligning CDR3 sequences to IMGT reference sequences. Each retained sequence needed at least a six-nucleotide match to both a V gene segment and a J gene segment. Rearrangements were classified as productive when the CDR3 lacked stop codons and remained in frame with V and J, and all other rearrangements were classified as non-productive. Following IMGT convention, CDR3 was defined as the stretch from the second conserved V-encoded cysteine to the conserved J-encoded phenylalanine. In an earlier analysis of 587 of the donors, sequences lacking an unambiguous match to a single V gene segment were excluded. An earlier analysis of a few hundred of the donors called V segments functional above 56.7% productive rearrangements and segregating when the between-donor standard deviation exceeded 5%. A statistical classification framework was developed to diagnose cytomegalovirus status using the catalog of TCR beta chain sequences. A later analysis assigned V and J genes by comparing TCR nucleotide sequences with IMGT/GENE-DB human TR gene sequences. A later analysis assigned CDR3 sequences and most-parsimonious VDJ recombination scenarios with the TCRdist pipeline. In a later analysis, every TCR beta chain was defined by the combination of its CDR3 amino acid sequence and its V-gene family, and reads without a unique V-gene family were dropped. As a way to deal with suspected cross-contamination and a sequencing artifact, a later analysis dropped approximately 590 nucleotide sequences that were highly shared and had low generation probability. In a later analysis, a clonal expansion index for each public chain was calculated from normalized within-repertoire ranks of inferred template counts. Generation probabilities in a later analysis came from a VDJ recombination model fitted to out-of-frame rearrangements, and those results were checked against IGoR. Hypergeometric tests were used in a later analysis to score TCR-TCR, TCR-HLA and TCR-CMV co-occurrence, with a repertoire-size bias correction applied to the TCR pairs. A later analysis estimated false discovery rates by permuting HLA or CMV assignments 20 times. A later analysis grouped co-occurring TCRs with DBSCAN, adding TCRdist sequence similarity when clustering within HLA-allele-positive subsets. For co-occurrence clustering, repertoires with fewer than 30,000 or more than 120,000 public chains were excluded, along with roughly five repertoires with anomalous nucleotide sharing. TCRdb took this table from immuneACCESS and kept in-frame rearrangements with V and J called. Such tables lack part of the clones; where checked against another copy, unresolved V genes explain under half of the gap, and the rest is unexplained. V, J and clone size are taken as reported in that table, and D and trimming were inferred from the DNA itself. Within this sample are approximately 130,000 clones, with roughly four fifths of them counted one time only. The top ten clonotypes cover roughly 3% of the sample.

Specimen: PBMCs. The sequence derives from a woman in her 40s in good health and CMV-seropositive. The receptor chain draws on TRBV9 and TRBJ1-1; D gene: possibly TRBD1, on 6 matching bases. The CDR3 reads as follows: CASSSTGLNTEAFF. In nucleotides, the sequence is TGTGCCAGCAGCTCAACAGGGTTGAACACTGAAGCTTTCTTT.